The following is a T cell receptor (beta chain) sequence with its context. The antigen this receptor binds is unknown. No much larger clonotype is one base removed from it; base qualities were not supplied. Libraries were prepared through the immunoSEQ multiplex PCR assay. Deep sequencing of rearranged TCR beta loci, alongside multiparametric flow cytometry, was used to profile T cell repertoires. Drawn from immuneACCESS, this table holds only the in-frame rearrangements with V and J called that TCRdb kept. Clones are partly lost; checked studies trace under half to an unresolved V gene and leave the rest unexplained. The sample profile shows approximately 4,000 clones; roughly two thirds of them were found once. About half of the sample rests with the top ten. The sample is drawn from a study of lymphopenia after photon versus proton radiotherapy (dated by TCRdb to between 2018 and 2021). About the study as a whole: The immunological effects of photon versus proton radiation therapy were compared in patients with gastrointestinal tumors who developed high-grade lymphopenia. A cohort of around 20 patients with gastrointestinal tumors who received either photon or proton therapy and subsequently developed lymphopenia was included. The goal of the study was to describe how the two radiation modalities differ in their effects on the immune system. Study-wide conclusions, independent of this receptor: Proton-treated patients stayed relatively stable during treatment, while photon-treated patients lost naive T cells and TCR diversity and gained effector/memory populations. Among patients across the cohort who died, overall survival time showed an inverse correlation with a larger post-nadir drop in TCR diversity. The survival association was assessed only in patients who died, and the authors presented better survival with proton therapy as a possibility rather than a demonstrated result. Once the lymphocyte count had reached its nadir, the repertoires of photon-treated patients showed oligoclonal expansion, particularly of CD8+ Temra cells, and this expansion drove the decline in diversity.

CDR1 is given as ENHRY and CDR2 as SYGVKD, both from the germline V gene. V ends up 3 bases short and J 9 bases short, with an unmatched junction base count of 21. The CDR3, from cysteine to phenylalanine, totals 19 residues. Only the CDR3 DNA stays, 57 bases, in frame from base 1. The source of this sequence is an older man with esophageal cancer. Sequencing was performed on peripheral blood, taken from a patient treated with proton-based radiotherapy. The sequence is built from TRBV10-3 and TRBJ2-1, with 9 central nucleotides matching TRBD1. The DNA sequence is as follows: TGTGCCATCAGTGACCCCACAGGGGGCCGTGGGCGGGACAAGTCTGAGCAGTTCTTC. This encodes CAISDPTGGRGRDKSEQFF.